The clone carrying this T cell receptor beta chain appeared many times. The antigen is undetermined. The data stem from a study of regulatory T cells in long-lasting Graves disease. Study findings and constraints: In persistent patients, shared public clonotypes (around 2,600) outnumbered those in new patients (around 1,000).

Germline-derived CDR1 and CDR2 are SGHVS and FQNEAQ. The CDR3 totals 16 residues. V dropped 7 bases and J dropped 3 bases, with 19 bases sitting between them. Time point denoted: newly diagnosed GD, antithyroid drugs for less than 3 months. The authors made the TCR library using RNA they extracted from PBMCs. Arm-PCR of CDR3 regions with iRepertoire HTBI primers generated TCR beta libraries. TCRdb passed the multiplex PCR reads through MiXCR, listing each CDR3 protein once. The data hold over 500,000 distinct CDR3 sequences, with about 16% observed a single time. This sample was shared with a second study, whose subject was T cells in Graves' hyperthyroidism and ophthalmopathy.

This receptor was identified in a woman in her 30s with Graves disease. The V and J genes are TRBV7-8 and TRBJ1-5; D might be TRBD1 (6 bases). Here the sequenced sample was peripheral blood mononuclear cells (PBMCs), taken at new diagnosis, from a patient treated with antithyroid drugs. In DNA form, the CDR3 reads TGTGCCAGCACCCTGGGGGGGACATCGTTCAATCAGCCCCAGCATTTT. Encoded protein: CASTLGGTSFNQPQHF.